This is a list of T cell receptor beta chains from one sample in a study of blood T cells in healthy people across ages. TCRdb re-derived calls from the 5' RACE reads in MiXCR, one entry per CDR3 protein. This sample carries 1.2 million to 1.5 million distinct CDR3 sequences, 42% of them seen once, and the ten largest clones take 7.9%. The source material was blood. These receptors were obtained from a woman aged 18-35 years in good health. Both conserved end residues are part of each CDR3. D genes are given only for firm matches. Some rows have no size entry. The others give once, few or many, or a class for an expanded clone.

cdr3_aa cdr3_nt j_call d_call clone_size v_call
CASSFETGLDETQYF TGTGCCAGCAGTTTCGAGACAGGGTTAGACGAGACCCAGTACTTC TRBJ2-5 TRBD1 . TRBV28
CASKDFSNQPQHF TGTGCCAGCAAAGACTTCAGCAATCAGCCCCAGCATTTT TRBJ1-5 . . TRBV2
CSARDKGQRLYNEQFF TGCAGTGCTAGAGATAAGGGACAGCGACTCTACAATGAGCAGTTCTTC TRBJ2-1 TRBD1 . TRBV20-1
CATSRETGGGYGYTF TGTGCCACCAGCAGAGAGACAGGGGGAGGGTATGGCTACACCTTC TRBJ1-2 TRBD1 . TRBV15
CSASDGSLDEQFF TGCAGTGCTAGTGACGGATCCCTCGATGAGCAGTTCTTC TRBJ2-1 . once TRBV20-1
CASGLAQRRANNEQFF TGTGCTAGTGGTTTGGCCCAGAGGAGGGCCAACAATGAGCAGTTCTTC TRBJ2-1 . . TRBV12-5
CSARDEGGRVNTEAFF TGCAGTGCTAGAGATGAAGGGGGCAGGGTGAACACTGAAGCTTTCTTT TRBJ1-1 TRBD1 once TRBV20-1
CASSRGDSRGSYEQYF TGTGCCAGCAGTAGGGGGGACAGTCGGGGGTCCTACGAGCAGTACTTC TRBJ2-7 . few TRBV27
CASSQENRGRYSPLHF TGCGCCAGCAGCCAAGAAAACAGGGGGAGGTATTCACCCCTCCACTTT TRBJ1-6 TRBD1 few TRBV4-1
CASNSPDTLSSYEQYF TGTGCCAGCAACAGCCCGGACACCTTGAGCTCCTACGAGCAGTACTTC TRBJ2-7 . . TRBV7-8
CASSDPNSYNEQFF TGTGCCAGCAGCGACCCCAATTCCTACAATGAGCAGTTCTTC TRBJ2-1 . . TRBV6-6
CASSSRGRGTDTQYF TGTGCCAGCAGCTCAAGAGGGAGGGGCACAGATACGCAGTATTTT TRBJ2-3 TRBD2 few TRBV9
CASSQDVLAQNTGELFF TGTGCCAGCAGCCAAGACGTCCTAGCGCAGAACACCGGGGAGCTGTTTTTT TRBJ2-2 . . TRBV4-2
CASSHPPRGENTGELFF TGCGCCAGCAGCCATCCTCCCCGAGGGGAAAACACCGGGGAGCTGTTTTTT TRBJ2-2 . . TRBV4-1
CSVEEAGGPYEQYF TGCAGCGTTGAAGAGGCAGGGGGCCCCTACGAGCAGTACTTC TRBJ2-7 TRBD1 few TRBV29-1
CASSTAGGGVLSYNEQYF TGTGCCAGCAGCACCGCCGGGGGGGGCGTTCTCTCCTACAATGAGCAGTACTTC TRBJ2-7 TRBD2 . TRBV11-2
CSARDRVGEQYF TGCAGTGCTAGGGACAGAGTCGGCGAGCAGTACTTC TRBJ2-7 . . TRBV20-1
CATSRDDEGFYEQYF TGTGCCACCAGCAGAGATGATGAGGGATTCTACGAGCAGTACTTC TRBJ2-7 . . TRBV15
CASSPRVSTNYGYTF TGTGCCAGCAGCCCTAGGGTTTCCACTAACTATGGCTACACCTTC TRBJ1-2 . few TRBV7-9
CASSRGSSYGYTF TGTGCCAGCAGTCGGGGGTCAAGCTATGGCTACACCTTC TRBJ1-2 . few TRBV25-1
CASSLGWGQPQHF TGTGCCAGCAGCTTAGGGTGGGGTCAGCCCCAGCATTTT TRBJ1-5 . . TRBV7-3
CASSLAGREANEQYF TGTGCCAGCAGCTTAGCGGGGCGGGAAGCAAACGAGCAGTACTTC TRBJ2-7 . . TRBV7-8
CASRLTSGSFGEQYF TGTGCCAGCAGGCTGACTAGCGGGAGTTTTGGTGAGCAGTACTTC TRBJ2-4 TRBD2 . TRBV6-5
CASSVLAGGSSEQYF TGTGCCAGCAGTGTACTAGCGGGGGGGTCGTCCGAGCAGTACTTC TRBJ2-7 TRBD2 . TRBV6-5
CARGDPLRDEQFF TGTGCAAGGGGGGACCCACTTCGCGATGAGCAGTTCTTC TRBJ2-1 . . TRBV7-9
CASSPGLGETQYF TGTGCCAGCAGTCCGGGACTAGGGGAGACCCAGTACTTC TRBJ2-5 TRBD2 many TRBV18
CASRAGNSGANVLTF TGTGCCAGCAGGGCAGGGAACTCTGGGGCCAACGTCCTGACTTTC TRBJ2-6 . few TRBV7-9
CATSGTGGRNEQYF TGTGCCACCAGCGGTACAGGGGGCAGGAATGAGCAGTACTTC TRBJ2-5 TRBD1 . TRBV15
CASSFSSDYNSPLHF TGCGCCAGCAGCTTTTCGTCTGACTATAATTCACCCCTCCACTTT TRBJ1-6 . . TRBV5-1
CASSQGRVGTEAFF TGTGCCAGCTCGCAGGGACGCGTAGGGACTGAAGCTTTCTTT TRBJ1-1 . few TRBV18
CASSLTGDLGGNTIYF TGCGCCAGCAGCCTGACAGGGGACCTTGGAGGAAACACCATATATTTT TRBJ1-3 TRBD1 . TRBV5-1
CASSVLEVTSKFF TGCGCCAGCAGTGTGCTCGAAGTTACAAGCAAGTTCTTC TRBJ2-1 . few TRBV10-2
CAGSASPYEQFF TGTGCCGGGAGTGCAAGCCCCTACGAGCAGTTCTTC TRBJ2-1 . . TRBV30
CSAPSAGGNSPLHF TGCAGTGCTCCCTCCGCGGGGGGAAATTCACCCCTCCACTTT TRBJ1-6 . . TRBV20-1
CASTGQDNSPLHF TGCGCCAGCACGGGACAGGATAATTCACCCCTCCACTTT TRBJ1-6 TRBD1 few TRBV5-1
CSAIRGAGQETQYF TGCAGTGCTATACGGGGGGCGGGCCAAGAGACCCAGTACTTC TRBJ2-5 . . TRBV20-1
CASSLKVSNTGELFF TGCGCCAGCAGCTTGAAGGTATCCAACACCGGGGAGCTGTTTTTT TRBJ2-2 . . TRBV5-1
CASSLAGGVGYGYTF TGTGCCAGCAGCTTAGCCGGGGGGGTTGGCTATGGCTACACCTTC TRBJ1-2 . . TRBV7-2
CASSQDRIYSGTIGSGSGETQYF TGTGCCAGCAGCCAAGACAGGATATATTCGGGGACCATCGGGAGCGGGAGTGGAGAGACCCAGTACTTC TRBJ2-5 TRBD2 . TRBV3-1
CASSQPDRGFTEAFF TGTGCCAGCAGCCAGCCCGACAGGGGGTTCACTGAAGCTTTCTTT TRBJ1-1 TRBD1 . TRBV4-2
CASRRDFSAETQYF TGTGCCAGCAGGAGGGACTTCTCCGCAGAGACCCAGTACTTC TRBJ2-5 . few TRBV6-5
CATSRQTETEAFF TGTGCCACCAGCAGACAGACAGAAACCGAAGCTTTCTTT TRBJ1-1 . . TRBV15
CASSPKAWSSYNEQFF TGTGCCAGCAGCCCCAAAGCGTGGAGCTCCTACAATGAGCAGTTCTTC TRBJ2-1 . few TRBV11-2
CASSPGRGGSYNEQFF TGCGCCAGCAGCCCGGGCCGAGGCGGGAGCTATAATGAGCAGTTCTTC TRBJ2-1 TRBD2 . TRBV4-1
CASSYAGAGSFYGYTF TGTGCCAGCAGTTATGCGGGTGCAGGGTCGTTCTATGGCTACACCTTC TRBJ1-2 . . TRBV6-5
CSAGAAASYNEQFF TGCAGCGCCGGGGCGGCTGCCTCCTACAATGAGCAGTTCTTC TRBJ2-1 . . TRBV29-1
CASSLEDEHQETQYF TGTGCCAGCAGCTTAGAGGACGAACACCAAGAGACCCAGTACTTC TRBJ2-5 . . TRBV7-6
CAISDLAGHTDTQYF TGTGCCATCAGTGATCTAGCGGGGCACACAGATACGCAGTATTTT TRBJ2-3 TRBD2 many TRBV10-3
CASSLLPIPGDGYTF TGTGCCAGCAGCTTACTACCGATCCCCGGGGATGGCTACACCTTC TRBJ1-2 . . TRBV7-6
CAGDDPTNEKLFF TGTGCCGGAGATGACCCAACTAATGAAAAACTGTTTTTT TRBJ1-4 . . TRBV30
CASSALSTDAQQYF TGCGCCAGCAGTGCCCTATCTACGGACGCGCAGCAGTACTTC TRBJ2-4 . few TRBV10-1
CASLAGGKDEQFF TGTGCCAGCCTAGCGGGGGGAAAGGATGAGCAGTTCTTC TRBJ2-1 TRBD2 few TRBV6-6